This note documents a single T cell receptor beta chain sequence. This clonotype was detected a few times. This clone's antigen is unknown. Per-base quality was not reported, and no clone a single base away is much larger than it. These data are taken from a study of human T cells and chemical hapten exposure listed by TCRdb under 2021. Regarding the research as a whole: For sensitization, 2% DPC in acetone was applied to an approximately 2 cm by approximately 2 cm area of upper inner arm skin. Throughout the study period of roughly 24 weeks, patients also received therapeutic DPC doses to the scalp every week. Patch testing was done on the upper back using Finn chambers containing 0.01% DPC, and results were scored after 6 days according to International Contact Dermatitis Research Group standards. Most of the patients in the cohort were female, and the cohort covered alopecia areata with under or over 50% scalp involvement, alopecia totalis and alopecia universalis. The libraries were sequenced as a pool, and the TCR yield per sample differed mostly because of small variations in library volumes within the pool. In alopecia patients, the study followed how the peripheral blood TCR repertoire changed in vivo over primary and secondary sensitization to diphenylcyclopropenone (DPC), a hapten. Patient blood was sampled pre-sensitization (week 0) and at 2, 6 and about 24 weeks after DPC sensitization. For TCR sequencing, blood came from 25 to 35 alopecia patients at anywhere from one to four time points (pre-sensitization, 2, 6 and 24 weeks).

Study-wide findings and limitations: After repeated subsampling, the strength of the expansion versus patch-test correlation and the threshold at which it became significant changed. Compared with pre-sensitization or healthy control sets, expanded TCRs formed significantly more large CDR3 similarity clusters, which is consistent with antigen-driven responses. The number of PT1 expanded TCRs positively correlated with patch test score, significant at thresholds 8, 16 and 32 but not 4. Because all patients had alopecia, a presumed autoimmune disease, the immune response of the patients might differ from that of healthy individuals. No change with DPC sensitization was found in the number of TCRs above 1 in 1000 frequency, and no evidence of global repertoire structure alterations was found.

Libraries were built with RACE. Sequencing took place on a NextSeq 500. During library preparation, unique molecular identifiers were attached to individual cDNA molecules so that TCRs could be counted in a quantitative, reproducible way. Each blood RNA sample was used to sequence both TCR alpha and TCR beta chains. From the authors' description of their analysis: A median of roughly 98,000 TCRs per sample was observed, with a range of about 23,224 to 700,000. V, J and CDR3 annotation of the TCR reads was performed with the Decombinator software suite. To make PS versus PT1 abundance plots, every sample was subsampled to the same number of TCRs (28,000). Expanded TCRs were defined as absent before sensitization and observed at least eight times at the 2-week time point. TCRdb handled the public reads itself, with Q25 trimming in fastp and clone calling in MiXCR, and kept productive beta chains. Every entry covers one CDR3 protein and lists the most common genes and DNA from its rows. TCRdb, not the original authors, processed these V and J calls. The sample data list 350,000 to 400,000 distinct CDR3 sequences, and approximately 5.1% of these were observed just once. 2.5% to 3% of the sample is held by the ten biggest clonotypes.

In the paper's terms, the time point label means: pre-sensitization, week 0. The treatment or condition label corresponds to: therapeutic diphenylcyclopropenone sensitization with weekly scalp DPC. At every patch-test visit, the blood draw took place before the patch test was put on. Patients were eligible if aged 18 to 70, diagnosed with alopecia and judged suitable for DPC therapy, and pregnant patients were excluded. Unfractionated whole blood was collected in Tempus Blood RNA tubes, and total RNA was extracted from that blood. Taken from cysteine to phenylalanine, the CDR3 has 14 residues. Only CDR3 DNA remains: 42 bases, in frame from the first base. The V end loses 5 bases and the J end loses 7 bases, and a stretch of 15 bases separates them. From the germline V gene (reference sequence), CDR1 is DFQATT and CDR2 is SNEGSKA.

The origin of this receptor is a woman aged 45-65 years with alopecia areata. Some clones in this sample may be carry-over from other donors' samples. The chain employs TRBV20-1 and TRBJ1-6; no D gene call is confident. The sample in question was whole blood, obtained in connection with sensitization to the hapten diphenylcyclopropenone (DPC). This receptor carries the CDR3 CSALRSTGNSPLHF. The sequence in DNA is TGCAGTGCTCTCCGTTCCACGGGGAATTCACCCCTCCACTTT.